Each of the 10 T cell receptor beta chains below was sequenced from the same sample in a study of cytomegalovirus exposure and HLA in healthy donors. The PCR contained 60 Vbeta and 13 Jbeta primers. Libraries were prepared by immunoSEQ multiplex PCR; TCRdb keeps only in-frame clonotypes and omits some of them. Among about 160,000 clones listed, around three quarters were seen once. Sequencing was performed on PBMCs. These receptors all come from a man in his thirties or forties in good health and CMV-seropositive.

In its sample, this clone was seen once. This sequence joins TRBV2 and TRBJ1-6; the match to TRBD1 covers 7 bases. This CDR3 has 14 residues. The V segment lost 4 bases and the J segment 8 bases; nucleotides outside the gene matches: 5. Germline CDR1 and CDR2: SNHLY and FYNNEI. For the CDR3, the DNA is TGTGCCAGCAGTGCGGACAGGAGGGATTCACCCCTCCACTTT. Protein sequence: CASSADRRDSPLHF.

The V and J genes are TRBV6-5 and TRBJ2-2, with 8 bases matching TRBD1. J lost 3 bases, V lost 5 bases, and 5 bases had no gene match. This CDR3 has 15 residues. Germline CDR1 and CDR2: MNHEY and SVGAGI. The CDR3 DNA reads TGTGCCAGCAGTCAACCGGACAGGGACACCGGGGAGCTGTTTTTT. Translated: CASSQPDRDTGELFF.

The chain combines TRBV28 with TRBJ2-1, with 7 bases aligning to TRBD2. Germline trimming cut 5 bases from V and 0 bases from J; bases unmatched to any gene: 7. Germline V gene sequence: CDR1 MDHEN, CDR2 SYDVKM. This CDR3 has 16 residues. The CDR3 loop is CASSPAGEGSYNEQFF. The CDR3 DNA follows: TGTGCCAGCAGTCCCGCGGGGGAAGGCTCCTACAATGAGCAGTTCTTC. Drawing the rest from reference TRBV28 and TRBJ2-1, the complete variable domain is DVKVTQSSRYLVKRTGEKVFLECVQDMDHENMFWYRQDPGLGLRLIYFSYDVKMKEKGDIPEGYSVSREKKERFSLILESASTNQTSMYLCASSPAGEGSYNEQFFGPGTRLTVL.

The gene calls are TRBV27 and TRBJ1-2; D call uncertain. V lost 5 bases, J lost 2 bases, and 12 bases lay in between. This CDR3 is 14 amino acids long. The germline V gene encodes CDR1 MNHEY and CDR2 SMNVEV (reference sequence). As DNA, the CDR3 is TGTGCCAGCAGTACTACGACTGAAAACTATGGCTACACCTTC. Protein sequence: CASSTTTENYGYTF.

The CDR3 DNA reads as TGTGCCAGCAGCTTGGACTTGTTCTACGAGCAGTACTTC. It specifies CASSLDLFYEQYF. The chain links TRBV11-1 to TRBJ2-7, with D perhaps TRBD2 (5 bases). CDR3 size: 13 residues. Germline loops: CDR1 SGHAT, CDR2 FQDESV (reference sequence). V dropped 3 bases and J dropped 3 bases, with 9 bases sitting between them.

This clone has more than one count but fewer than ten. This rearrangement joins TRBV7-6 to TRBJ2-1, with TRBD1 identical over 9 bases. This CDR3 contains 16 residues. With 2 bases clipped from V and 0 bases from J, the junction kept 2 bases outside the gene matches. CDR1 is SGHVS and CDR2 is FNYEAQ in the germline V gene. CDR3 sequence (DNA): TGTGCCAGCAGCTTACCACAGGGGGCCTCCTACAATGAGCAGTTCTTC. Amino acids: CASSLPQGASYNEQFF.

The CDR3 nucleotides read TGTGCCAGCAGCCGACCGACAGCAATGAACACTGAAGCTTTCTTT. It is translated as CASSRPTAMNTEAFF. The chain links TRBV6-6 to TRBJ1-1, with TRBD1 as a possible D gene (5 bases). This CDR3 region has 15 residues. V shed 6 bases and J shed 0 bases, with 14 bases lying between them. Looked up from germline, CDR1 is MNHNY and CDR2 is SVGAGI (reference sequence).

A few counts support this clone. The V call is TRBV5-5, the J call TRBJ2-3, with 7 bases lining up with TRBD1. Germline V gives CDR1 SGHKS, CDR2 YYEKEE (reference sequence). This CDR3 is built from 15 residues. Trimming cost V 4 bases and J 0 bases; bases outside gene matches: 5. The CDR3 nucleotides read TGTGCCAGCAGCACAGGACAGGCCAGCACAGATACGCAGTATTTT. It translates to CASSTGQASTDTQYF.

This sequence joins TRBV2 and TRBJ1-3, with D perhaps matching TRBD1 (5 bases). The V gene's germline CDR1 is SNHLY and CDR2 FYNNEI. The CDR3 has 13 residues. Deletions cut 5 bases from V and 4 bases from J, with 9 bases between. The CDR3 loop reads CASSLGAGNTIYF. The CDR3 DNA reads TGTGCCAGCAGTTTAGGGGCCGGAAACACCATATATTTT.

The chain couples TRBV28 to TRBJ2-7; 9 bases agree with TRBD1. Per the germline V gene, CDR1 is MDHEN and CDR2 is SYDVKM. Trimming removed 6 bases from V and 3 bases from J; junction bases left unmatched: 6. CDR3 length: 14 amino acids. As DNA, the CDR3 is TGTGCCAGCAGGCCCGGGACAGGGCACTACGAGCAGTACTTC. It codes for CASRPGTGHYEQYF.